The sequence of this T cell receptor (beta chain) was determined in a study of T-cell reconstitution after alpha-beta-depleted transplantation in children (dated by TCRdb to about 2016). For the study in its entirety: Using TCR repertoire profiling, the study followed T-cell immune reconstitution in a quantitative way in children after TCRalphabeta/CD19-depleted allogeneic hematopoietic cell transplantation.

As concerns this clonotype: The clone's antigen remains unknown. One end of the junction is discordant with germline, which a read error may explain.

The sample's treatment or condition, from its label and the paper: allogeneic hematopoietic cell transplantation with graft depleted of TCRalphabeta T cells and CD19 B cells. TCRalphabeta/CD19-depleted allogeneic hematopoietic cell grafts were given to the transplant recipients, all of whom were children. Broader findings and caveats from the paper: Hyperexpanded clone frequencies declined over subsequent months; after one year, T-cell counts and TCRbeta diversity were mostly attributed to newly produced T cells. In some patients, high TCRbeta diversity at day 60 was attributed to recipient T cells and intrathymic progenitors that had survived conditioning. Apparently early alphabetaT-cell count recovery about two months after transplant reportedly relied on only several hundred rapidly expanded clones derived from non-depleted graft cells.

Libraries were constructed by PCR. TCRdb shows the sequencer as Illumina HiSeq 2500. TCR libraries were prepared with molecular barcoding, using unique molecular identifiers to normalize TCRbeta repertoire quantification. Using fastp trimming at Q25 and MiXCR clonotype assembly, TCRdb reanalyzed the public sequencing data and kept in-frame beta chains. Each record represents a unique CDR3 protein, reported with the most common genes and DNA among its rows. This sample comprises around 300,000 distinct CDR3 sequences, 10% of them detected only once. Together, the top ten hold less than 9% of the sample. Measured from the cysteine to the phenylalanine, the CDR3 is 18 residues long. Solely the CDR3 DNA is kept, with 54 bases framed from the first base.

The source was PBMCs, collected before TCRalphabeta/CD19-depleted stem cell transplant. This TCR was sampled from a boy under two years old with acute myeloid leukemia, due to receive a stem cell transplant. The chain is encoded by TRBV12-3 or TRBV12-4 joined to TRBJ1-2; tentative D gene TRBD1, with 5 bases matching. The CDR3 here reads CACSMSPGPKSLNYGYTF. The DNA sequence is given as TGTGCCTGCAGTATGAGCCCGGGACCAAAATCTTTAAACTATGGCTACACCTTC.